The clone carrying this T cell receptor (beta chain) turned up a few times. Its antigen remains unknown. This CDR3 region has 13 residues. The germline V gene has CDR1 SGHRS and CDR2 YFSETQ. Trimming cost V 4 bases and J 8 bases, with 13 bases left between them. This entry is derived from a study of T-cell memory formation after mild COVID-19. Overall study: TCR clusters mostly belonged to single donors.

TCRdb analysed the 5' RACE reads with MiXCR anew, one entry per CDR3 protein. The table records 110,000 to 150,000 distinct CDR3 sequences, under 30% of them present only once. Study conclusions and caveats: Some SARS-CoV-2-responding clones were already detected in memory before infection. Researchers report contracting CD4+ clones mostly in CM and EM, with CD8+ clones in EMRA.

The TCR sequence derives from an adult woman who had mild COVID-19 (a few samples of this study predate the infection). Cell type and time point are not known. The rearrangement uses TRBV5-1 and TRBJ2-1, with no clear D. The sequenced sample consisted of PBMCs or a T cell subset sorted from them (not recorded which). The CDR3 nucleotides are TGCGCCAGCAGCGACTCGGGCGGACATGAGCAGTTCTTC. Protein: CASSDSGGHEQFF.